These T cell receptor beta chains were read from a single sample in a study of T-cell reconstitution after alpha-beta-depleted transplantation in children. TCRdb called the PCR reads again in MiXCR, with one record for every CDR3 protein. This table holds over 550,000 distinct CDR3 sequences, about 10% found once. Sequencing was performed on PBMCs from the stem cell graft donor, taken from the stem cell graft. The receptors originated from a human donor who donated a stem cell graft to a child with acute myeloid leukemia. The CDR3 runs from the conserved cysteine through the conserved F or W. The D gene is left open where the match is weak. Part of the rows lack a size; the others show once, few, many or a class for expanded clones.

CATSRDGRDIQYF,TGTGCCACCAGCAGAGATGGGAGGGACATTCAGTACTTC,TRBV15,.,TRBJ2-4,TRBD2
CASTPGRGNYGYTF,TGCGCCAGCACTCCCGGTCGAGGGAACTATGGCTACACCTTC,TRBV5-1,.,TRBJ1-2,.
CASSLSGRATEQFF,TGTGCCAGCAGCCTCTCCGGGAGGGCCACTGAGCAGTTCTTC,TRBV6-2/TRBV6-3,few,TRBJ2-1,TRBD2
CSAGLPVNTEAFF,TGCAGTGCTGGACTGCCTGTGAACACTGAAGCTTTCTTT,TRBV20-1,.,TRBJ1-1,.
CASSFYHEETQYF,TGTGCCAGCAGCTTCTACCACGAAGAGACCCAGTACTTC,TRBV7-2,few,TRBJ2-5,.
CSARKREGSYEQYF,TGCAGTGCTAGGAAGCGGGAGGGCTCCTACGAGCAGTACTTC,TRBV20-1,.,TRBJ2-7,TRBD2
CASSLGPQRGEAFF,TGCGCCAGCAGCTTGGGTCCCCAGCGGGGTGAAGCTTTCTTT,TRBV5-1,.,TRBJ1-1,.
CAWRRPGTDTQYF,TGTGCCTGGAGAAGACCGGGCACAGATACGCAGTATTTT,TRBV30,.,TRBJ2-3,.
CASRPQGLGNQPQHF,TGTGCCAGCAGACCTCAGGGTTTGGGCAATCAGCCCCAGCATTTT,TRBV6-1,few,TRBJ1-5,.
CASVNEDSTDNEQFF,TGTGCCAGCGTAAATGAGGACTCCACCGACAATGAGCAGTTCTTC,TRBV12-3/TRBV12-4,.,TRBJ2-1,.
CAISEIIAGATGELFF,TGTGCCATCAGTGAGATAATAGCGGGAGCCACCGGGGAGCTGTTTTTT,TRBV10-3,.,TRBJ2-2,TRBD2
CASSRGDTMNTEAFF,TGTGCCAGCAGCAGGGGAGATACTATGAACACTGAAGCTTTCTTT,TRBV5-5,many,TRBJ1-1,.
CSARDPTGRDEQYF,TGCAGTGCTAGAGATCCAACGGGGAGGGACGAGCAGTACTTC,TRBV20-1,.,TRBJ2-7,TRBD2
CASSGRGGTYQPQHF,TGTGCCAGCAGTGGAAGGGGGGGGACCTATCAGCCCCAGCATTTT,TRBV28,few,TRBJ1-5,.
CSVASGQETQYF,TGCAGCGTTGCTAGCGGGCAAGAGACCCAGTACTTC,TRBV29-1,many,TRBJ2-5,TRBD2
CATTSCGEWETQYF,TGTGCCACCACTTCTTGTGGCGAGTGGGAGACCCAGTACTTC,TRBV24-1,few,TRBJ2-5,.
CATSDWTGNGRRQYF,TGTGCCACCAGTGATTGGACAGGGAATGGACGAAGGCAGTACTTC,TRBV24-1,few,TRBJ2-7,TRBD1
CASSLTPVSSYEQYF,TGCGCCAGCAGCCTCACCCCCGTCAGCTCCTACGAGCAGTACTTC,TRBV5-1,many,TRBJ2-7,.
CSVGHAGGVETQYF,TGCAGCGTGGGACATGCAGGGGGAGTAGAGACCCAGTACTTC,TRBV29-1,many,TRBJ2-5,TRBD1
CASSDPGDGYTF,TGTGCCAGCAGCGATCCGGGGGATGGCTACACCTTC,TRBV3-1,.,TRBJ1-2,.
CASSLDWLEQFF,TGTGCCAGCAGCTTAGATTGGTTGGAGCAGTTCTTC,TRBV7-9,many,TRBJ2-1,.
CASSESLAGGPGTDTQYF,TGTGCCAGCAGTGAATCACTAGCGGGAGGGCCAGGCACAGATACGCAGTATTTT,TRBV2,few,TRBJ2-3,TRBD2
CASSLEEQAWGQYF,TGTGCCAGCAGCTTAGAAGAACAGGCCTGGGGGCAGTACTTC,TRBV7-8,many,TRBJ2-7,.
CASSHVGEEQFF,TGCGCCAGCAGCCACGTAGGGGAGGAGCAGTTCTTC,TRBV4-1,.,TRBJ2-1,.
CASSPRGRGIYNEQFF,TGTGCCAGCAGCCCCCGCGGGAGGGGAATATACAATGAGCAGTTCTTC,TRBV7-3,many,TRBJ2-1,TRBD2
CASSLVRVDTIYF,TGTGCCAGCAGCTTAGTAAGGGTGGACACCATATATTTT,TRBV7-2,.,TRBJ1-3,.
CAWSVLLGSEAFF,TGTGCCTGGAGTGTACTGTTGGGGTCTGAAGCTTTCTTT,TRBV30,.,TRBJ1-1,.
CASSDGREYEQYF,TGTGCCAGCAGTGACGGGAGGGAGTACGAGCAGTACTTC,TRBV10-3,many,TRBJ2-7,TRBD2
CASSEGTSGSSDTQYF,TGTGCCAGCAGCGAAGGGACTAGCGGGAGCTCGGATACGCAGTATTTT,TRBV7-3,.,TRBJ2-3,TRBD2
CASSLTGDKTYEQYF,TGTGCCAGCAGCTTAACAGGGGACAAAACCTACGAGCAGTACTTC,TRBV7-9,.,TRBJ2-7,TRBD1
CSASPGAGEQPQHF,TGCAGTGCTAGCCCCGGGGCAGGGGAACAGCCCCAGCATTTT,TRBV20-1,few,TRBJ1-5,.
CASSRASGTDTQYF,TGTGCCAGCAGCCGTGCTAGCGGCACAGATACGCAGTATTTT,TRBV25-1,many,TRBJ2-3,.
CATCQMSGRANTGELFF,TGTGCCACCTGCCAAATGAGCGGGAGGGCCAACACCGGGGAGCTGTTTTTT,TRBV3-1,.,TRBJ2-2,TRBD2
CASSLGQLYTEAFF,TGTGCCAGCAGCTTGGGTCAGCTATACACTGAAGCTTTCTTT,TRBV5-5,few,TRBJ1-1,.
CASSPRGTSGRAENEQFF,TGTGCCAGCAGCCCAAGAGGGACTAGCGGGAGGGCCGAAAATGAGCAGTTCTTC,TRBV7-9,.,TRBJ2-1,TRBD2
CASTRDYSVNEQFF,TGCGCCAGCACCCGGGACTATAGTGTCAATGAGCAGTTCTTC,TRBV5-1,few,TRBJ2-1,TRBD2
CATSDAREGLGETQYF,TGTGCCACCAGTGACGCGCGAGAGGGGCTCGGGGAGACCCAGTACTTC,TRBV24-1,few,TRBJ2-5,.
CATQVGAGNTEAFF,TGTGCCACCCAAGTAGGTGCGGGGAACACTGAAGCTTTCTTT,TRBV28,many,TRBJ1-1,.
CASSLNNYGYTF,TGTGCCAGCAGTTTAAATAACTATGGCTACACCTTC,TRBV28,.,TRBJ1-2,.